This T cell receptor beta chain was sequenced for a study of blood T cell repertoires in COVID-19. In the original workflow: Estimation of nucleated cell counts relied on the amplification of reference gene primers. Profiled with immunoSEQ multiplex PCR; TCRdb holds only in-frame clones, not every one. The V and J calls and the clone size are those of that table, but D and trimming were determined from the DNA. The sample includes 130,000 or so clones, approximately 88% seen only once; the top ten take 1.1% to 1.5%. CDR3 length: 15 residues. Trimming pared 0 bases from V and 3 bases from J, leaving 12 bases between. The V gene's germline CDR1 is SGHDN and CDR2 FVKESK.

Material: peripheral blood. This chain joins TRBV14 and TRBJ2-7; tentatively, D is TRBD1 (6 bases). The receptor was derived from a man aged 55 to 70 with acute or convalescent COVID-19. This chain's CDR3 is CASSQDRGQIYEQYF. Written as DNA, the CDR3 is TGTGCCAGCAGCCAAGATCGAGGACAGATCTACGAGCAGTACTTC.